Listed below are T cell receptor beta chains from one sample, sequenced in a study of T cell responses to AZD1222 COVID-19 vaccine. Only in-frame clones appear in the TCRdb table, and some are missing; sequencing was by immunoSEQ multiplex PCR. This table holds approximately 150,000 clones, about 88% found once. Sequenced material: peripheral blood, taken on day 0 of AZD1222 vaccination. The receptors shown here come from an adult in good health. Both conserved end residues are part of each CDR3. A D gene is named only where the DNA matches it firmly. Clone size is stated in some rows and not others, as once, few, many or a class when expanded.

CDR3 protein: CASSEARVADSYEQYF; CDR3 DNA: TGTGCCAGCAGTGAAGCGCGAGTAGCGGACTCCTACGAGCAGTACTTC; V gene: TRBV2; D gene: NA; J gene: TRBJ2-7; clone size: once
CDR3 protein: CASSFGRTEAFF; CDR3 DNA: TGTGCCAGCAGCTTTGGGAGGACTGAAGCTTTCTTT; V gene: TRBV7-9; D gene: NA; J gene: TRBJ1-1; clone size: NA
CDR3 protein: CASGRTNSPLHF; CDR3 DNA: TGTGCCAGCGGACGGACGAATTCACCCCTCCACTTT; V gene: TRBV7-9; D gene: NA; J gene: TRBJ1-6; clone size: NA
CDR3 protein: CASINRQGVEAFF; CDR3 DNA: TGTGCCAGTATTAACCGACAGGGTGTTGAAGCTTTCTTT; V gene: TRBV19; D gene: TRBD1; J gene: TRBJ1-1; clone size: NA
CDR3 protein: CASSPPKGGNGGSNTEAFF; CDR3 DNA: TGTGCCAGCAGCCCGCCAAAGGGTGGGAATGGGGGTTCGAACACTGAAGCTTTCTTT; V gene: TRBV5-4; D gene: NA; J gene: TRBJ1-1; clone size: NA
CDR3 protein: CASSLYVHYEQYF; CDR3 DNA: TGTGCCAGCAGCTTATACGTTCACTACGAGCAGTACTTC; V gene: TRBV7-3; D gene: NA; J gene: TRBJ2-7; clone size: few
CDR3 protein: CASSLSGTGSAYNEQFF; CDR3 DNA: TGCGCCAGCAGCCTCTCCGGGACAGGGTCGGCCTACAATGAGCAGTTCTTC; V gene: TRBV5-1; D gene: TRBD1; J gene: TRBJ2-1; clone size: NA
CDR3 protein: CASSFPAAGGLRGATEAFF; CDR3 DNA: TGTGCCAGCAGTTTTCCGGCGGCAGGGGGCCTTAGGGGGGCCACTGAAGCTTTCTTT; V gene: TRBV28; D gene: TRBD1; J gene: TRBJ1-1; clone size: NA
CDR3 protein: CASSGPRTAQYF; CDR3 DNA: TGTGCCAGCAGTGGTCCCAGGACGGCCCAGTACTTC; V gene: TRBV2; D gene: NA; J gene: TRBJ2-5; clone size: NA
CDR3 protein: CATRRHTEAFF; CDR3 DNA: TGTGCCACCCGTCGGCACACTGAAGCTTTCTTT; V gene: TRBV28; D gene: NA; J gene: TRBJ1-1; clone size: NA
CDR3 protein: CASSLGTYGYTF; CDR3 DNA: TGCGCCAGCAGCCTGGGTACCTATGGCTACACCTTC; V gene: TRBV4-1; D gene: NA; J gene: TRBJ1-2; clone size: NA
CDR3 protein: CSAPGHNEQYF; CDR3 DNA: TGCAGTGCTCCCGGGCATAACGAGCAGTACTTC; V gene: TRBV20-1; D gene: NA; J gene: TRBJ2-7; clone size: NA
CDR3 protein: CASSSRTGARPLHF; CDR3 DNA: TGTGCCAGCAGTTCCCGGACAGGGGCACGACCCCTCCACTTT; V gene: TRBV6-5; D gene: TRBD1; J gene: TRBJ1-6; clone size: NA
CDR3 protein: CASRAWGGRADNEQFF; CDR3 DNA: TGTGCCAGCAGAGCATGGGGCGGGAGGGCCGACAATGAGCAGTTCTTC; V gene: TRBV27; D gene: TRBD2; J gene: TRBJ2-1; clone size: NA
CDR3 protein: CASPLLGPNQPQHF; CDR3 DNA: TGTGCCAGCCCTCTTCTTGGTCCCAATCAGCCCCAGCATTTT; V gene: TRBV27; D gene: NA; J gene: TRBJ1-5; clone size: NA
CDR3 protein: CASSQARTSGYEQYF; CDR3 DNA: TGCGCCAGCAGCCAAGCCCGGACTAGCGGCTACGAGCAGTACTTC; V gene: TRBV4-1; D gene: TRBD2; J gene: TRBJ2-7; clone size: NA
CDR3 protein: CASSPVSRYGYTF; CDR3 DNA: TGTGCCAGCAGCCCAGTCTCGCGGTATGGCTACACCTTC; V gene: TRBV2; D gene: NA; J gene: TRBJ1-2; clone size: NA
CDR3 protein: CASSLSPGDPRGKFF; CDR3 DNA: TGTGCCAGCAGCTTGAGTCCGGGAGACCCGCGGGGGAAGTTCTTC; V gene: TRBV5-8; D gene: TRBD2; J gene: TRBJ2-1; clone size: NA
CDR3 protein: CASTRFYIGENYGYTF; CDR3 DNA: TGTGCCAGTACCAGATTTTATATAGGAGAAAACTATGGCTACACCTTC; V gene: TRBV19; D gene: NA; J gene: TRBJ1-2; clone size: NA
CDR3 protein: CSVLAGSDTQYF; CDR3 DNA: TGCAGCGTCCTAGCGGGATCAGATACGCAGTATTTT; V gene: TRBV29-1; D gene: TRBD2; J gene: TRBJ2-3; clone size: NA
CDR3 protein: CASSQVRGSNEQFF; CDR3 DNA: TGTGCCAGCAGTCAAGTTAGGGGTTCCAATGAGCAGTTCTTC; V gene: TRBV5-4; D gene: NA; J gene: TRBJ2-1; clone size: NA
CDR3 protein: CASQRPGQLYYGYTF; CDR3 DNA: TGTGCCAGCCAAAGACCGGGACAGCTGTACTATGGCTACACCTTC; V gene: TRBV28; D gene: TRBD1; J gene: TRBJ1-2; clone size: NA
CDR3 protein: CASSVTRNYEQYF; CDR3 DNA: TGTGCCAGCAGCGTAACAAGGAACTACGAGCAGTACTTC; V gene: TRBV7-9; D gene: NA; J gene: TRBJ2-7; clone size: NA
CDR3 protein: CASSLELDTEAFF; CDR3 DNA: TGTGCCAGCAGTTTGGAATTGGACACTGAAGCTTTCTTT; V gene: TRBV12-3/TRBV12-4; D gene: NA; J gene: TRBJ1-1; clone size: once
CDR3 protein: CASSRTSGSYEQFF; CDR3 DNA: TGTGCCAGCAGCCGGACTAGCGGGAGTTATGAGCAGTTCTTC; V gene: TRBV7-3; D gene: TRBD2; J gene: TRBJ2-1; clone size: few
CDR3 protein: CASSFAGQGTDTQYF; CDR3 DNA: TGTGCCAGCAGTTTTGCTGGACAGGGAACAGATACGCAGTATTTT; V gene: TRBV28; D gene: TRBD1; J gene: TRBJ2-3; clone size: NA
CDR3 protein: CASIRQSEGYTF; CDR3 DNA: TGTGCCAGCATTAGACAGTCCGAAGGCTACACCTTC; V gene: TRBV2; D gene: NA; J gene: TRBJ1-2; clone size: NA
CDR3 protein: CASSLGRRQTDGYTF; CDR3 DNA: TGTGCCAGCAGCTTGGGGCGACGTCAAACTGATGGCTACACCTTC; V gene: TRBV5-6; D gene: NA; J gene: TRBJ1-2; clone size: NA
CDR3 protein: CASSAMAGQRGEKLFF; CDR3 DNA: TGTGCCAGCAGCGCGATGGCGGGACAGAGGGGCGAAAAACTGTTTTTT; V gene: TRBV9; D gene: TRBD1; J gene: TRBJ1-4; clone size: NA
CDR3 protein: CASSPRMNTEAFF; CDR3 DNA: TGTGCCAGCAGCCCACGGATGAACACTGAAGCTTTCTTT; V gene: TRBV9; D gene: NA; J gene: TRBJ1-1; clone size: NA
CDR3 protein: CASSPYGLQMNTEAFF; CDR3 DNA: TGTGCCAGCTCACCATACGGACTGCAAATGAACACTGAAGCTTTCTTT; V gene: TRBV18; D gene: NA; J gene: TRBJ1-1; clone size: NA
CDR3 protein: CASSAHSGTGNTEAFF; CDR3 DNA: TGTGCCAGCAGCGCTCATTCCGGGACAGGGAACACTGAAGCTTTCTTT; V gene: TRBV6-4; D gene: TRBD1; J gene: TRBJ1-1; clone size: NA
CDR3 protein: CASSLDLTTTDTQYF; CDR3 DNA: TGCGCCAGCAGCTTGGATCTCACTACCACAGATACGCAGTATTTT; V gene: TRBV5-1; D gene: NA; J gene: TRBJ2-3; clone size: NA
CDR3 protein: CASSELGQGNSPLHF; CDR3 DNA: TGTGCCAGCAGTGAACTGGGACAGGGAAATTCACCCCTCCACTTT; V gene: TRBV2; D gene: TRBD1; J gene: TRBJ1-6; clone size: NA
CDR3 protein: CASSIVHSGNTIYF; CDR3 DNA: TGTGCCAGTAGTATAGTCCACTCTGGAAACACCATATATTTT; V gene: TRBV19; D gene: NA; J gene: TRBJ1-3; clone size: NA
CDR3 protein: CASSDRKNTGELFF; CDR3 DNA: TGCGCCAGCAGTGACAGGAAGAACACCGGGGAGCTGTTTTTT; V gene: TRBV10-1; D gene: NA; J gene: TRBJ2-2; clone size: few
CDR3 protein: CASSLGPSGMYEQYF; CDR3 DNA: TGCGCCAGCAGCTTGGGCCCTAGCGGGATGTACGAGCAGTACTTC; V gene: TRBV5-1; D gene: TRBD2; J gene: TRBJ2-7; clone size: NA
CDR3 protein: CASSSTGNRYGYTF; CDR3 DNA: TGCGCCAGCAGCTCGACGGGAAATCGCTATGGCTACACCTTC; V gene: TRBV5-1; D gene: NA; J gene: TRBJ1-2; clone size: NA
CDR3 protein: CASRMGLADNEQFF; CDR3 DNA: TGTGCCAGCAGGATGGGACTTGCGGACAATGAGCAGTTCTTC; V gene: TRBV21-1; D gene: NA; J gene: TRBJ2-1; clone size: few
CDR3 protein: CASSEADRGLMTQYF; CDR3 DNA: TGTGCCAGCAGTGAGGCGGACAGGGGTTTAATGACCCAGTACTTC; V gene: TRBV6-1; D gene: TRBD1; J gene: TRBJ2-5; clone size: NA
CDR3 protein: CASQVRGRNYGYTF; CDR3 DNA: TGTGCCAGCCAGGTCCGGGGAAGGAACTATGGCTACACCTTC; V gene: TRBV28; D gene: NA; J gene: TRBJ1-2; clone size: NA
CDR3 protein: CSVAAGSSYEQYF; CDR3 DNA: TGCAGCGTTGCGGCAGGGAGCTCCTACGAGCAGTACTTC; V gene: TRBV29-1; D gene: NA; J gene: TRBJ2-7; clone size: NA
CDR3 protein: CAVSRGGPRNEQFF; CDR3 DNA: TGTGCCGTGAGTAGGGGAGGGCCGAGAAATGAGCAGTTCTTC; V gene: TRBV11-2; D gene: TRBD2; J gene: TRBJ2-1; clone size: once
CDR3 protein: CASSQGQGSRIVSPLHF; CDR3 DNA: TGCGCCAGCAGCCAGGGACAAGGATCCCGCATAGTTTCACCCCTCCACTTT; V gene: TRBV4-3; D gene: NA; J gene: TRBJ1-6; clone size: NA
CDR3 protein: CASIAGSRTEAFF; CDR3 DNA: TGTGCCAGCATCGCAGGGTCGAGGACTGAAGCTTTCTTT; V gene: TRBV21-1; D gene: NA; J gene: TRBJ1-1; clone size: NA
CDR3 protein: CASRPSGSGSDEQYF; CDR3 DNA: TGTGCCAGCAGGCCCAGCGGGAGTGGGAGTGACGAGCAGTACTTC; V gene: TRBV11-1; D gene: TRBD2; J gene: TRBJ2-7; clone size: NA
CDR3 protein: CAWSVRGSRQPQHF; CDR3 DNA: TGTGCCTGGAGTGTACGAGGGTCGAGGCAGCCCCAGCATTTT; V gene: TRBV30; D gene: NA; J gene: TRBJ1-5; clone size: NA
CDR3 protein: CASSSVGGGYNEQFF; CDR3 DNA: TGTGCCAGCAGCAGCGTGGGGGGCGGTTACAATGAGCAGTTCTTC; V gene: TRBV7-2; D gene: NA; J gene: TRBJ2-1; clone size: NA
CDR3 protein: CASSLSGRLPREIVF; CDR3 DNA: TGTGCCAGCAGTTTATCCGGCCGGCTTCCGAGGGAAATAGTCTTT; V gene: TRBV27; D gene: NA; J gene: TRBJ1-1; clone size: NA
CDR3 protein: CASRTIQGNSGNTIYF; CDR3 DNA: TGTGCCAGCAGGACTATTCAGGGGAACTCTGGAAACACCATATATTTT; V gene: TRBV11-2; D gene: NA; J gene: TRBJ1-3; clone size: NA
CDR3 protein: CASRQGLTSYNEQFF; CDR3 DNA: TGCGCCAGCCGACAGGGGTTGACCTCCTACAATGAGCAGTTCTTC; V gene: TRBV10-2; D gene: TRBD1; J gene: TRBJ2-1; clone size: NA
CDR3 protein: CASSYRASYEQYF; CDR3 DNA: TGTGCCAGCAGTTATCGGGCGAGCTACGAGCAGTACTTC; V gene: TRBV6-5; D gene: NA; J gene: TRBJ2-7; clone size: once
CDR3 protein: CASSQGGGPQHF; CDR3 DNA: TGCGCCAGCAGCCAAGGCGGGGGGCCCCAGCATTTT; V gene: TRBV4-3; D gene: NA; J gene: TRBJ1-5; clone size: NA
CDR3 protein: CASSFPLWGNTGELFF; CDR3 DNA: TGTGCCAGCAGTTTCCCCCTCTGGGGGAACACCGGGGAGCTGTTTTTT; V gene: TRBV28; D gene: NA; J gene: TRBJ2-2; clone size: NA
CDR3 protein: CASRRQGGNTQYF; CDR3 DNA: TGTGCCAGCAGACGACAGGGGGGAAATACGCAGTATTTT; V gene: TRBV5-4; D gene: TRBD1; J gene: TRBJ2-3; clone size: NA
CDR3 protein: CASRRTSFLQTQYF; CDR3 DNA: TGTGCCAGCAGAAGGACTAGCTTTCTGCAGACCCAGTACTTC; V gene: TRBV6-5; D gene: TRBD2; J gene: TRBJ2-5; clone size: NA
CDR3 protein: CASSPRWGREIYEQYF; CDR3 DNA: TGTGCCAGCAGCCCGAGGTGGGGGCGGGAGATCTACGAGCAGTACTTC; V gene: TRBV7-2; D gene: NA; J gene: TRBJ2-7; clone size: once